This T cell receptor (beta chain) was documented in a study of regulatory T cells in long-lasting Graves disease. Investigators prepared the TCR beta libraries by applying iRepertoire HTBI primers and Arm-PCR of CDR3 regions. TCRdb reprocessed the multiplex PCR reads with MiXCR, giving one entry per CDR3 protein. Among nearly 350,000 distinct CDR3 sequences listed, 15% to 20% were seen once. Remarks on this clonotype: The antigen is unknown.

Noted time point: persistent/refractory GD, antithyroid drugs over 5 years with positive TRAb. After RNA was extracted from PBMCs, the TCR library was made from it. The study, taken as a whole, reports: Newly diagnosed patients had higher TCR diversity than persistent Graves' patients did.

Sequenced material: peripheral blood mononuclear cells (PBMCs), taken when the disease was refractory, from a patient treated with antithyroid drugs. This clonotype was obtained from a female donor with Graves disease.

The CDR3 DNA sequence: TGTGCCAGCAGCTTGGCCACAAATAGCAATCAGCCCCAGCATTTT. Protein product: CASSLATNSNQPQHF. This chain links TRBV5-6 with TRBJ1-5, with D uncertain. V was clipped by 0 bases and J by 0 bases, with 7 bases between them. CDR1 and CDR2 from the germline V gene are SGHDT and YYEEEE. The CDR3 totals 15 residues.